This TCR beta chain was recorded in a study of blood T cell repertoires in COVID-19. Study information: COVID-19 samples from acute and convalescent phases originated in the United States, Italy and Spain.

Original analysis: Reference gene primer amplification gave estimated nucleated cell counts. Profiling relied on immunoSEQ multiplex PCR, and the TCRdb table lists in-frame clones only, not all of them. That table is the source of V, J and clone size, and D and trimming were worked out from the DNA. The data contain roughly 380,000 clones, 81% of them singletons. V lost 5 bases and J lost 0; bases outside the gene matches: 11. CDR1 is SEHNR, CDR2 FQNEAQ, per germline (reference sequence). The CDR3 extends over 17 amino acids. V usage is TRBV7-9 and J usage is TRBJ1-1; TRBD1 agrees at 8 bases. The sequencing input was peripheral blood. The receptor was isolated from a human donor with acute or convalescent COVID-19. The donor label of this sample is uncertain. This CDR3 reads CASSQEDRDLLNTEAFF. CDR3 DNA sequence: TGTGCCAGCAGCCAAGAGGACAGGGATCTGCTGAACACTGAAGCTTTCTTT.